This is a list of T cell receptor beta chains from one sample in a study of blood T cell repertoires in COVID-19. Clones were read by immunoSEQ multiplex PCR, and TCRdb kept only the in-frame ones, dropping some. The sample includes under 300,000 clones, 88% of them seen just once. The sequencing sample was made of PBMCs or T cells enriched from blood (not recorded which). The receptors originated from a woman between 40 and 55 years old with acute COVID-19. The CDR3 runs from the conserved cysteine through the conserved F or W. A D gene is named only where the DNA matches it firmly. The size of a clone is reported for some rows only, either as once, few or many, or as a class for expanded clones.

v_call: TRBV5-5; clone_size: .; d_call: .; j_call: TRBJ1-1; cdr3_nt: TGTGCCAGCAGCTTGTGGCCGCTAGGGGGAATGAACACTGAAGCTTTCTTT; cdr3_aa: CASSLWPLGGMNTEAFF
v_call: TRBV9; clone_size: .; d_call: TRBD1; j_call: TRBJ2-2; cdr3_nt: TGTGCCAGCAGCGGAGACAGGGGGCAATCAGGGGAGCTGTTTTTT; cdr3_aa: CASSGDRGQSGELFF
v_call: TRBV7-2; clone_size: .; d_call: .; j_call: TRBJ2-1; cdr3_nt: TGTGCCAGCGGAGGTCTCCTCTACAATGAGCAGTTCTTC; cdr3_aa: CASGGLLYNEQFF
v_call: TRBV4-3; clone_size: .; d_call: TRBD1; j_call: TRBJ1-1; cdr3_nt: TGCGCCAGCAGCCAAGAACAAGGGGGCTTCACTGAAGCTTTCTTT; cdr3_aa: CASSQEQGGFTEAFF
v_call: TRBV30; clone_size: .; d_call: .; j_call: TRBJ2-1; cdr3_nt: TGTGCCTGGAGTTATAGGGGCCTTTACAATGAGCAGTTCTTC; cdr3_aa: CAWSYRGLYNEQFF
v_call: TRBV7-2; clone_size: .; d_call: TRBD1; j_call: TRBJ1-2; cdr3_nt: TGTGCCAGCAGCCCTGGGGACAGTTCCTATGGCTACACCTTC; cdr3_aa: CASSPGDSSYGYTF
v_call: TRBV5-4; clone_size: .; d_call: TRBD1; j_call: TRBJ1-6; cdr3_nt: TGTGCCAGCAGCTGGGGCCAGGGGGCACCCCTCCACTTT; cdr3_aa: CASSWGQGAPLHF
v_call: TRBV5-1; clone_size: .; d_call: .; j_call: TRBJ2-1; cdr3_nt: TGCGCCAGCAGCTTGGAGGCTAGCTCCTACAATGAGCAGTTCTTC; cdr3_aa: CASSLEASSYNEQFF
v_call: TRBV19; clone_size: .; d_call: .; j_call: TRBJ1-1; cdr3_nt: TGTGCCAGTAGTAGGGACATGAGGACTGAAGCTTTCTTT; cdr3_aa: CASSRDMRTEAFF
v_call: TRBV24-1; clone_size: .; d_call: TRBD1; j_call: TRBJ1-6; cdr3_nt: TGTGCCACCAGTGATATCTTCCGACAGGGAACTTCACCCCTCCACTTT; cdr3_aa: CATSDIFRQGTSPLHF
v_call: TRBV27; clone_size: .; d_call: TRBD1; j_call: TRBJ1-6; cdr3_nt: TGTGCCAGCACCGACCGGGACAGGGGTGGCAATTCACCCCTCCACTTT; cdr3_aa: CASTDRDRGGNSPLHF
v_call: TRBV19; clone_size: .; d_call: TRBD2; j_call: TRBJ2-2; cdr3_nt: TGTGCCACCGCGCTAGCGGGGGGATATACCGGGGAGCTGTTTTTT; cdr3_aa: CATALAGGYTGELFF
v_call: TRBV24-1; clone_size: .; d_call: TRBD1; j_call: TRBJ2-1; cdr3_nt: TGTGCCACCAGTGAAGGGGGGACGACAGGGGGTGGTGAGCAGTTCTTC; cdr3_aa: CATSEGGTTGGGEQFF
v_call: TRBV5-4; clone_size: .; d_call: .; j_call: TRBJ2-2; cdr3_nt: TGTGCCAGCAGCCCCGGAACAGGTCTCGGGGAGCTGTTTTTT; cdr3_aa: CASSPGTGLGELFF
v_call: TRBV2; clone_size: once; d_call: .; j_call: TRBJ1-5; cdr3_nt: TGTGCCAGCAGACTGGGCGACATTAGCAATCAGCCCCAGCATTTT; cdr3_aa: CASRLGDISNQPQHF
v_call: TRBV10-1; clone_size: once; d_call: TRBD1; j_call: TRBJ2-4; cdr3_nt: TGCGCCAGCAGTGAGGCTTCGACAGGGGAAAACATTCAGTACTTC; cdr3_aa: CASSEASTGENIQYF
v_call: TRBV5-4; clone_size: .; d_call: .; j_call: TRBJ1-5; cdr3_nt: TGTGCCAGCAGCTCCATGAGCGAGGGTAATCAGCCCCAGCATTTT; cdr3_aa: CASSSMSEGNQPQHF
v_call: TRBV30; clone_size: once; d_call: .; j_call: TRBJ1-1; cdr3_nt: TGTGCCTGGAGTCGGGGCGGGGGTAGCACTGAAGCTTTCTTT; cdr3_aa: CAWSRGGGSTEAFF
v_call: TRBV7-8; clone_size: few; d_call: .; j_call: TRBJ1-5; cdr3_nt: TGTGCCAGCAGCTTAGGGCTGCTCAATCAGCCCCAGCATTTT; cdr3_aa: CASSLGLLNQPQHF
v_call: TRBV3-1/TRBV3-2; clone_size: .; d_call: TRBD2; j_call: TRBJ2-1; cdr3_nt: TGTGCCAGCAGCCACCCCCTAGCGGGGGGGCGCAATGAGCAGTTCTTC; cdr3_aa: CASSHPLAGGRNEQFF
v_call: TRBV19; clone_size: .; d_call: TRBD1; j_call: TRBJ2-2; cdr3_nt: TGTGCCAGTAGTATTCGAGAGGGGACAGCCAACACCGGGGAGCTGTTTTTT; cdr3_aa: CASSIREGTANTGELFF
v_call: TRBV9; clone_size: .; d_call: .; j_call: TRBJ1-3; cdr3_nt: TGTGCCAGCAGCGTAGAGCGGGGGCTTGGAAACACCATATATTTT; cdr3_aa: CASSVERGLGNTIYF
v_call: TRBV7-7; clone_size: .; d_call: TRBD1; j_call: TRBJ1-4; cdr3_nt: TGTGCTAGCAGCCTGACAGGGGCCTCCAATGAAAAACTGTTTTTT; cdr3_aa: CASSLTGASNEKLFF
v_call: TRBV3-1/TRBV3-2; clone_size: .; d_call: .; j_call: TRBJ2-6; cdr3_nt: TGTGCCAGCAGCCCAGACAGCTCTGGGGCCAACGTCCTGACTTTC; cdr3_aa: CASSPDSSGANVLTF
v_call: TRBV5-1; clone_size: .; d_call: TRBD2; j_call: TRBJ2-1; cdr3_nt: TGCGCCAGCAGTTCGGGACTAGCGGAGTACAATGAGCAGTTCTTC; cdr3_aa: CASSSGLAEYNEQFF
v_call: TRBV9; clone_size: .; d_call: TRBD1; j_call: TRBJ2-1; cdr3_nt: TGTGCCAGCAGCGCCGGGACAGGGGTTTACAATGAGCAGTTCTTC; cdr3_aa: CASSAGTGVYNEQFF
v_call: TRBV15; clone_size: .; d_call: TRBD1; j_call: TRBJ1-2; cdr3_nt: TGTGCCACCAGCTCGACAGGGGACTATGGCTACACCTTC; cdr3_aa: CATSSTGDYGYTF
v_call: TRBV29-1; clone_size: .; d_call: .; j_call: TRBJ2-3; cdr3_nt: TGCAGCGTCCTCCGCACGATAGGGGGAGTAAGCACAGATACGCAGTATTTT; cdr3_aa: CSVLRTIGGVSTDTQYF
v_call: TRBV27; clone_size: .; d_call: TRBD2; j_call: TRBJ2-2; cdr3_nt: TGTGCCAGCAGGATAGCGGGAGGGCCCACCGGGGAGCTGTTTTTT; cdr3_aa: CASRIAGGPTGELFF
v_call: TRBV5-1; clone_size: .; d_call: TRBD1; j_call: TRBJ1-6; cdr3_nt: TGCGCCAGCAGCCAGACGGGCAGGGGGGATTCACCCCTCCACTTT; cdr3_aa: CASSQTGRGDSPLHF
v_call: TRBV19; clone_size: .; d_call: .; j_call: TRBJ2-3; cdr3_nt: TGTGCCAGTATGTCGTGGGAGTCGGGCACAGATACGCAGTATTTT; cdr3_aa: CASMSWESGTDTQYF
v_call: TRBV10-3; clone_size: .; d_call: TRBD2; j_call: TRBJ2-2; cdr3_nt: TGTGCCATCAGACCGGGACTAGGCGGGACCGGGGAGCTGTTTTTT; cdr3_aa: CAIRPGLGGTGELFF
v_call: TRBV7-8; clone_size: .; d_call: .; j_call: TRBJ1-1; cdr3_nt: TGTGCCAGCATGGTAGAGGCCGTGAACACTGAAGCTTTCTTT; cdr3_aa: CASMVEAVNTEAFF
v_call: TRBV5-6; clone_size: .; d_call: .; j_call: TRBJ2-2; cdr3_nt: TGTGCCAGCAGCTTCGTCAGGGGAGGGGAGCTGTTTTTT; cdr3_aa: CASSFVRGGELFF
v_call: TRBV6-2/TRBV6-3; clone_size: .; d_call: TRBD1; j_call: TRBJ1-6; cdr3_nt: TGTGCCAGCAGTTACGACCGGGACAGGGGCTCCTATAATTCACCCCTCCACTTT; cdr3_aa: CASSYDRDRGSYNSPLHF
v_call: TRBV19; clone_size: .; d_call: TRBD2; j_call: TRBJ2-1; cdr3_nt: TGTGCCAGTAGTACACAGGGACTAGCGGGGGGGGTTTTTTCCTACAATGAGCAGTTCTTC; cdr3_aa: CASSTQGLAGGVFSYNEQFF
v_call: TRBV5-4; clone_size: .; d_call: .; j_call: TRBJ1-2; cdr3_nt: TGTGCCAGCAGCCGGGAAACGGTCCGGGAACCACCGGGCTATGGCTACACCTTC; cdr3_aa: CASSRETVREPPGYGYTF
v_call: TRBV2; clone_size: .; d_call: .; j_call: TRBJ1-2; cdr3_nt: TGTGCCAGCCGGTATCCTGCTTCCTCCTCTCGAGGCTACACCTTC; cdr3_aa: CASRYPASSSRGYTF
v_call: TRBV19; clone_size: .; d_call: .; j_call: TRBJ1-6; cdr3_nt: TGTGCCAGTACCGTTACAGGCGGATCTAATTCACCCCTCCACTTT; cdr3_aa: CASTVTGGSNSPLHF
v_call: TRBV7-2; clone_size: .; d_call: .; j_call: TRBJ2-7; cdr3_nt: TGTGCCAGCAGCGCCTCCGGGACTCCGGGCGAGCAGTACTTC; cdr3_aa: CASSASGTPGEQYF